This T cell receptor (beta chain) was sequenced during a study of T-cell memory formation after mild COVID-19. Points from the study as a whole: Pre-infection memory already had some responding clones, implying cross-reactive memory joined. CD4+ clones that contracted lay mainly in CM and EM; CD8+ ones lay in EMRA.

The germline V gene encodes CDR1 SGHAT and CDR2 FQNNGV. Trimming took off 7 bases at V and 4 bases at J, with 11 bases between the two ends. The CDR3 covers 13 residues. A word on this clonotype: Its target is not known.

It was 5'RACE with constant-segment primers that produced the TCR alpha and TCR beta cDNA libraries, which carried sample barcodes and UMIs. TCRdb fed the 5' RACE reads into MiXCR, producing one record per CDR3 protein. Of around 400,000 distinct CDR3 sequences listed, roughly a quarter are singletons. The chain uses TRBV11-2 and TRBJ2-1; the D is unclear. Sequencing was carried out using PBMCs or a T cell subset sorted from them (not recorded which). The clonotype was recovered from an adult woman who had mild COVID-19 (a few samples of this study predate the infection). Cell type and time point are not known. The CDR3 is CASTRALYNEQFF. In nucleotides, the CDR3 is TGTGCCAGCACCCGGGCCCTTTACAATGAGCAGTTCTTC.